The 26 T cell receptor beta chains given below trace back to one sample, sequenced in a study of T cells in Graves' hyperthyroidism and ophthalmopathy. The source material, RNA transcripts, was used to amplify TCR beta CDR3 regions. First-round RT-PCR targeting the TCR CDR3 was performed with the HTBI primer set. TCRdb ran MiXCR on the multiplex PCR reads and lists one entry per CDR3 protein. The sample holds about 360,000 distinct CDR3 sequences; 15% to 19% are singletons and the top ten take about a quarter. Specimen: blood. All receptors derive from a young woman with Graves' hyperthyroidism that later progressed to Graves' ophthalmopathy.

The table lists this clonotype with many counts. J is TRBJ2-1 and V is TRBV7-9; the match to TRBD2 covers 12 bases. The CDR3 contains 22 residues. Germline V CDR1 and CDR2: SEHNR, FQNEAQ (reference sequence). With 5 bases clipped from V and 5 bases from J, the junction kept 25 bases outside the gene matches. CDR3 protein: CASSQGGWTESTSGSGNNEQFF. For the CDR3, the DNA is TGTGCCAGCAGCCAGGGAGGGTGGACAGAGTCGACTAGCGGGAGTGGAAACAATGAGCAGTTCTTC.

This clonotype was seen many times. The chain has TRBV11-2 and TRBJ2-1; 8 positions agree with TRBD2. This CDR3 has 18 amino acids. Germline V gene data show CDR1 as SGHAT and CDR2 as FQNNGV. V lost 1 base, J lost 6 bases, and 14 bases stayed unmatched. The CDR3 loop reads CASSLGGFIGGVPNEQFF. The CDR3, as DNA: TGTGCCAGCAGCTTAGGGGGGTTCATCGGGGGGGTCCCCAATGAGCAGTTCTTC.

This clonotype has at least ten counts. V usage is TRBV7-9 and J usage is TRBJ2-3; no clear D. Germline CDR1 is SEHNR and CDR2 is FQNEAQ (reference sequence). Trimming shortened V by 3 bases and J by 7 bases, and 8 bases separated the two germline ends. There are 12 residues in the CDR3. The CDR3 loop is CASSLMVNTQYF. The CDR3 nucleotides read TGTGCCAGCAGCTTGATGGTTAATACGCAGTATTTT. The full variable domain, with the rest looked up from reference TRBV7-9 and TRBJ2-3, is DTGVSQNPRHKITKRGQNVTFRCDPISEHNRLYWYRQTLGQGPEFLTYFQNEAQLEKSRLLSDRFSAERPKGSFSTLEIQRTEQGDSAMYLCASSLMVNTQYFGPGTRLTVL.

This clonotype has a count of ten or more. The rearrangement links TRBV27 to TRBJ1-2, with D maybe TRBD1 (5 bases). The CDR3 runs to 15 residues. Trimming left V 2 bases short and J 2 bases short, with 12 bases between. Germline V gives CDR1 MNHEY, CDR2 SMNVEV (reference sequence). Here the CDR3 reads CASSLGQGSNYGYTF. CDR3 in DNA: TGTGCCAGCAGTTTAGGGCAGGGTTCGAACTATGGCTACACCTTC.

In this sample, this clonotype turned up many times. This chain links TRBV5-1 with TRBJ2-3, with 7 bases lining up with TRBD2. Germline CDR1 SGHRS, CDR2 YFSETQ. The trim removed 0 bases at V and 4 bases at J, leaving 8 bases unmatched. The CDR3 covers 16 residues. The CDR3 DNA reads as TGCGCCAGCAGCTTGGAACAACTAGCGCGAGCAGATACGCAGTATTTT. Encoded protein: CASSLEQLARADTQYF.

This clonotype was seen ten or more times. The rearrangement joins TRBV15 to TRBJ2-7, with 8 positions matching TRBD1. The J segment lost 0 bases and the V segment lost 5 bases, leaving 12 bases of the junction unmatched. The germline V gene has CDR1 LNHNV and CDR2 YYDKDF (reference sequence). The CDR3 is 17 residues long. The CDR3 loop is CATSGGPRQGSSYEQYF. CDR3 DNA sequence: TGTGCCACCAGCGGGGGTCCCAGACAGGGGAGCTCCTACGAGCAGTACTTC.

This clonotype was counted many times. This chain uses TRBV11-2 with TRBJ2-7; D gene ambiguous. The ends were cut back, 2 bases at V and 9 bases at J, with 8 bases in the middle. CDR1 is SGHAT, CDR2 FQNNGV, per germline. This CDR3 has 11 amino acids. The CDR3 DNA sequence: TGTGCCAGCAGCTTAATCAGGAGGCAGTACTTC. Translating gives CASSLIRRQYF. Using reference TRBV11-2 and TRBJ2-7 for the parts outside the CDR3, the full variable domain is EAGVAQSPRYKIIEKRQSVAFWCNPISGHATLYWYQQILGQGPKLLIQFQNNGVVDDSQLPKDRFSAERLKGVDSTLKIQPAKLEDSAVYLCASSLIRRQYFGPGTRLTVT.

The chain has TRBV5-4 and TRBJ2-2; D assignment may be TRBD1 or TRBD2 (5 bases each). The germline V and J ends were trimmed by 1 base and 5 bases, with 12 bases remaining between them. The CDR3 loop spans 15 amino acids. Germline values: CDR1 SGHNT, CDR2 YYREEE (reference sequence). In DNA form, the CDR3 reads TGTGCCAGCAGCTTGATCTGGGACGGTACCGGGGAGCTGTTTTTT. Its translation is CASSLIWDGTGELFF.

This clonotype has ten or more counts. V is TRBV10-3 and J is TRBJ2-7; TRBD1 matches at 9 bases. The germline V gene encodes CDR1 ENHRY and CDR2 SYGVKD. This CDR3 comprises 14 residues. Trimming cost V 6 bases and J 5 bases; bases outside gene matches: 8. The CDR3 reads CAIRGGQGYNEQYF. The CDR3 DNA reads TGTGCCATCAGGGGGGGACAGGGATATAACGAGCAGTACTTC.

Comment on this clonotype: Its ends do not fully match the called genes, so a read error is possible. V is TRBV18 and J is TRBJ2-7; 14 bases align to TRBD2. The germline V gene has CDR1 KGHSH and CDR2 LQKENI. The CDR3 covers 15 residues. The chain's CDR3 is CASSPGTSGSYAQYF. CDR3 nucleotides: TGTGCCAGCTCTCCCGGGACTAGCGGGAGTTACGCGCAGTACTTC.

This sequence joins TRBV27 and TRBJ1-4; no reliable D call. CDR3 length: 14 residues. Trimming shortened V by 4 bases and J by 9 bases, and 15 bases separated the two germline ends. Germline assignment: CDR1 MNHEY and CDR2 SMNVEV (reference sequence). The CDR3 here is CASSSPAEQQKLFF. CDR3 DNA sequence: TGTGCCAGCAGTTCCCCCGCCGAGCAGCAAAAACTGTTTTTT.

This clonotype was counted only a few times. The rearrangement uses TRBV30 and TRBJ2-1; 11 bases are a match to TRBD1. Germline trimming cut 4 bases from V and 4 bases from J; bases unmatched to any gene: 9. The CDR3 is 16 amino acids. CDR1 and CDR2 (germline): GTSNPN, SVGIG (reference sequence). The CDR3 sequence: CAWIVPGQGVYNEQFF. The DNA of the CDR3 is TGTGCCTGGATCGTGCCGGGACAGGGGGTGTACAATGAGCAGTTCTTC.

The J gene is TRBJ1-5, the V gene TRBV28; weak D call: TRBD1 (5 bases). The CDR3 sequence is 17 residues long. CDR1 and CDR2 (germline): MDHEN, SYDVKM. V was trimmed by 4 bases and J by 6 bases, leaving 22 bases between them. The CDR3 protein is CASSSPGLQGRSQPQHF. For the CDR3, the DNA is TGTGCCAGCAGTTCCCCGGGATTGCAGGGAAGAAGTCAGCCCCAGCATTTT.

This clonotype occurred a few times. The rearrangement uses TRBV6-5 and TRBJ2-7; unclear D gene. Germline assignment: CDR1 MNHEY and CDR2 SVGAGI. The CDR3 has 15 amino acids. Trimming removed 3 bases from V and 12 bases from J, with 24 bases in between. CDR3 amino acids: CASSYVPGRSTSAYF. DNA for the CDR3: TGTGCCAGCAGTTATGTCCCGGGCCGGAGTACGAGCGCGTACTTC.

Here the CDR3 reads CASSPWGGMETQYF. In DNA, the CDR3 is TGTGCCAGCAGCCCATGGGGCGGTATGGAGACCCAGTACTTC. The rearrangement uses TRBV7-2 and TRBJ2-5; weak D call: TRBD1 (5 bases). Germline CDR1 and CDR2: SGHTA and FQGNSA. The V and J ends lost 5 bases and 5 bases respectively, with 15 bases between them. The CDR3 extends over 14 amino acids.

This clonotype occurred a few times. CDR3 nucleotide sequence: TGTGCCAGCAGCTTAGCGTCAGATAACTATGGCTACACCTTC. This translates into CASSLASDNYGYTF. The rearrangement links TRBV7-9 to TRBJ1-2; no reliable D call. The CDR3 sequence is 14 residues long. Germline assignment: CDR1 SEHNR and CDR2 FQNEAQ (reference sequence). The ends were cut back, 0 bases at V and 1 base at J, with 6 bases in the middle.

This clonotype was observed many times. The chain uses TRBV28 and TRBJ2-3; D not certain. The CDR3 runs to 12 residues. Deletions cut 2 bases from V and 7 bases from J, with 7 bases between. Per germline, CDR1 MDHEN and CDR2 SYDVKM. The CDR3 protein is CASSLNSNTQYF. Written as DNA, the CDR3 is TGTGCCAGCAGTTTAAACAGCAATACGCAGTATTTT.

This clonotype came up once. This clone may be a read error of a much larger clone one base away. The chain joins TRBV6-1 to TRBJ1-2; D gene unclear. The CDR3 is 13 amino acids. Germline assignment: CDR1 MNHNS and CDR2 SASEGT. V dropped 8 bases and J dropped 0 bases, with 10 bases sitting between them. The CDR3 reads CASAPGPNYGYTF. The CDR3 DNA follows: TGTGCCAGCGCTCCAGGACCTAACTATGGCTACACCTTC.

In this sample, this clonotype turned up many times. The chain recombines TRBV12-3 or TRBV12-4 with TRBJ2-7, with 9 positions matching TRBD2. The CDR3 covers 15 residues. V lost 6 bases and J lost 5; bases outside the gene matches: 11. The CDR3 reads CASSSWASGKNEQYF. The CDR3 DNA is TGTGCCAGCAGCTCCTGGGCTAGCGGGAAGAACGAGCAGTACTTC.

The CDR3 sequence is CSAPPAGEADTQYF. The CDR3 region has the DNA TGCAGTGCCCCTCCAGCGGGAGAGGCAGATACGCAGTATTTT. The gene calls are TRBV20-1 and TRBJ2-3, with TRBD2 matching 8 bases. V gave up 6 bases and J gave up 4 bases; unmatched junction bases: 9. Germline lookup yields CDR1 DFQATT and CDR2 SNEGSKA (reference sequence). The CDR3 is 14 amino acids.

This clonotype appeared a few times. The chain links TRBV11-2 to TRBJ2-6; D call uncertain. This CDR3 is built from 14 residues. Germline loops: CDR1 SGHAT, CDR2 FQNNGV. With 2 bases removed from V and 2 bases from J, the gap between germline ends came to 4 bases. CDR3: CASSLWAGANVLTF. The CDR3 nucleotides are TGTGCCAGCAGCTTATGGGCTGGGGCCAACGTCCTGACTTTC.

Note on this clonotype: This may be a read error: a much more frequent sequence differs by one nucleotide. The DNA is left out, because the CDR3 cannot be placed on it with certainty; the CDR3 is given as TCRdb lists it. The rearrangement links TRBV19 to TRBJ2-1; the DNA was not compared with TRBD2, the D call given in the table. The CDR3 is made up of 17 amino acids, end residues included. The germline V gene encodes CDR1 LNHDA and CDR2 SQIVND (reference sequence). The CDR3 region is CASSSDVAGGSYNEQSF.

This clonotype has ten or more counts. The chain uses TRBV2 and TRBJ2-3; D call uncertain. Germline loops: CDR1 SNHLY, CDR2 FYNNEI. The CDR3 consists of 13 residues. Between the trimmed V and J ends, which lost 8 bases and 0 bases, there was a span of 9 bases. CDR3 DNA: TGTGCCAGCCCCATGTGGAGCACAGATACGCAGTATTTT. It translates to CASPMWSTDTQYF.

The chain carries TRBV7-9 and TRBJ2-2; 7 bases line up with TRBD2. Germline V gene lookup returns CDR1 SEHNR and CDR2 FQNEAQ (reference sequence). The CDR3 length is 16 residues. V dropped 5 bases and J dropped 6; count of bases not matched to a gene: 12. The CDR3 region is CASSPHFGRGSGELFF. CDR3 nucleotides: TGTGCCAGCAGCCCTCACTTTGGGAGGGGCTCCGGGGAGCTGTTTTTT.

This clonotype was recorded many times. The chain is built from TRBV6-1 and TRBJ2-7; D is unresolved. The CDR3 consists of 12 residues. Deletions cut 5 bases from V and 2 bases from J, with 7 bases between. Germline-derived CDR1 and CDR2 are MNHNS and SASEGT. The CDR3 DNA sequence: TGTGCCAGCAGTATTGGACCCTACGAGCAGTACTTC. Translated: CASSIGPYEQYF.

This clonotype was detected a few times. V usage is TRBV19 and J usage is TRBJ1-5, with D uncertain. The CDR3 is made up of 13 amino acids. The germline V and J ends were trimmed by 8 bases and 0 bases, with 8 bases remaining between them. Germline CDR1 LNHDA, CDR2 SQIVND (reference sequence). The CDR3 DNA is TGTGCCAGTTCGACGGCTAGCAATCAGCCCCAGCATTTT. Translated, it gives CASSTASNQPQHF.